This is a list of T cell receptor beta chains from one sample in a study of T cell changes during pregnancy in multiple sclerosis. Sequenced by immunoSEQ multiplex PCR; TCRdb stores in-frame clones only, minus some. There are about 40,000 clones in the sample; 75% to 95% occur only once, and 0.43% lies in the top ten. The source was CD4+ T cells from peripheral blood mononuclear cells, collected in the third trimester of pregnancy. The receptors stem from a female donor with multiple sclerosis, enrolled in a pregnancy study. Each CDR3 is given with its conserved first and last residue. Fields, in order: clone size, CDR3 length, J gene, D gene, V gene, CDR3 protein, CDR3 DNA. D genes are given only for firm matches. Clone size appears in some rows only: once, few, many, or a class for an expanded clone.

size: -; length: 15; J: TRBJ1-5; D: TRBD1; V: TRBV19; CDR3: CASSRDREKGQPQHF; DNA: TGTGCCAGTAGCAGGGACAGGGAAAAAGGACAGCCCCAGCATTTT
size: -; length: 14; J: TRBJ2-3; D: -; V: TRBV19; CDR3: CASRRGRDTDTQYF; DNA: TGTGCCAGTAGACGAGGCAGAGACACAGATACGCAGTATTTT
size: -; length: 16; J: TRBJ1-4; D: -; V: TRBV9; CDR3: CASSFDSGFNPEKLFF; DNA: TGTGCCAGCAGCTTTGACTCAGGGTTCAACCCTGAAAAACTGTTTTTT
size: -; length: 13; J: TRBJ2-4; D: TRBD2; V: TRBV6-1; CDR3: CASRNPGGDIQYF; DNA: TGTGCCAGCAGGAACCCGGGGGGAGACATTCAGTACTTC
size: -; length: 14; J: TRBJ2-5; D: -; V: TRBV5-6; CDR3: CASSLRRLQETQYF; DNA: TGTGCCAGCAGCTTGCGGCGGCTCCAAGAGACCCAGTACTTC
size: -; length: 17; J: TRBJ2-7; D: TRBD2; V: TRBV7-8; CDR3: CASSPPAPGLASYEQYF; DNA: TGTGCCAGCAGCCCCCCCGCACCGGGACTAGCGAGTTACGAGCAGTACTTC
size: -; length: 15; J: TRBJ2-2; D: TRBD1; V: TRBV19; CDR3: CASIPGTVNTGELFF; DNA: TGTGCCAGTATACCCGGGACAGTGAACACCGGGGAGCTGTTTTTT
size: -; length: 18; J: TRBJ2-6; D: TRBD2; V: TRBV11-2; CDR3: CASSPASGVYSGANVLTF; DNA: TGTGCCAGCAGTCCTGCCAGCGGGGTGTACTCTGGGGCCAACGTCCTGACTTTC
size: few; length: 16; J: TRBJ1-2; D: TRBD1; V: TRBV5-1; CDR3: CASSSRDSPKNYGYTF; DNA: TGCGCCAGCAGCTCCCGGGACAGTCCGAAGAACTATGGCTACACCTTC
size: once; length: 14; J: TRBJ1-4; D: TRBD1; V: TRBV28; CDR3: CASSTGTGREKLFF; DNA: TGTGCCAGCAGCACCGGGACAGGGAGGGAAAAACTGTTTTTT
size: -; length: 16; J: TRBJ2-1; D: TRBD2; V: TRBV6-5; CDR3: CASSYSGLAGGNEQFF; DNA: TGTGCCAGCAGTTACTCTGGACTAGCGGGAGGGAATGAGCAGTTCTTC
size: -; length: 16; J: TRBJ1-5; D: TRBD1; V: TRBV7-8; CDR3: CASSFAGGMSNQPQHF; DNA: TGTGCCAGCAGCTTCGCAGGGGGTATGAGCAATCAGCCCCAGCATTTT
size: -; length: 16; J: TRBJ2-1; D: TRBD1; V: TRBV5-1; CDR3: CASSLSGTGGRDEQFF; DNA: TGCGCCAGCAGCTTGTCTGGGACAGGGGGCCGGGATGAGCAGTTCTTC
size: -; length: 17; J: TRBJ2-5; D: -; V: TRBV11-2; CDR3: CASSLLGGAGLGETQYF; DNA: TGTGCCAGCAGCTTATTAGGAGGGGCAGGGCTGGGAGAGACCCAGTACTTC
size: -; length: 15; J: TRBJ2-7; D: -; V: TRBV2; CDR3: CASSLGHPKVYEQYF; DNA: TGTGCCAGCAGCTTGGGACACCCTAAAGTCTACGAGCAGTACTTC
size: -; length: 15; J: TRBJ2-7; D: TRBD1; V: TRBV6-1; CDR3: CASSEQGVSTYEQYF; DNA: TGTGCCAGCAGTGAACAGGGGGTCAGCACCTACGAGCAGTACTTC
size: -; length: 16; J: TRBJ1-1; D: TRBD1; V: TRBV18; CDR3: CASSPLTGLLGTEAFF; DNA: TGTGCCAGCTCACCCCTGACAGGGCTACTGGGCACTGAAGCTTTCTTT
size: -; length: 18; J: TRBJ2-1; D: TRBD2; V: TRBV18; CDR3: CASSNVKLTSGIANEQFF; DNA: TGTGCCAGCTCAAACGTTAAACTGACTAGCGGGATAGCGAATGAGCAGTTCTTC